Shown below are 28 T cell receptor beta chains from a single sample sequenced in a study of OX40 agonist ivuxolimab in advanced cancers. Here immunoSEQ multiplex PCR was the method, and the copy in TCRdb shows in-frame clones only, minus some. There are 52,000 or so clones in the sample; around four fifths occur only once, and around 3.2% lies in the top ten. The sequencing here drew on CD4+ or CD8+ T cells sorted from blood, taken in a trial of the OX40 agonist ivuxolimab. The source is an adult with an advanced solid tumor such as melanoma, head and neck, liver or kidney cancer.

Worth noting for this clone: A read error may produce the germline difference seen at one junction end. The chain recombines TRBV7-7 with TRBJ2-7; tentatively, D is TRBD2 (5 bases). CDR3 length equals 13 residues. Germline CDR1 SSHAT, CDR2 FNYEAQ (reference sequence). CDR3 loop: CASSLASNYEQYF. CDR3 in DNA: TGTGCTAGCAGCTTAGCGTCTAACTACGAGCAGTACTTC.

This clone came up many times. The V and J genes are TRBV10-3 and TRBJ2-7; 7 nucleotides agree with TRBD2. Germline V CDR1 and CDR2: ENHRY, SYGVKD. The CDR3 is made up of 14 amino acids. J lost 2 bases, V lost 3 bases, and 4 bases had no gene match. CDR3 loop: CAISDAGETYEQYF. The CDR3 bases are TGTGCCATCAGTGATGCGGGGGAGACCTACGAGCAGTACTTC.

J is TRBJ1-6 and V is TRBV25-1; 7 nucleotides agree with TRBD1. CDR1 MGHDK and CDR2 SYGVNS come from the germline V gene. V trimming: 2 bases; J trimming: 8 bases; junction bases outside the gene matches: 6. The CDR3 covers 15 residues. The CDR3 loop reads CASSERRQGDSPLHF. Here the CDR3 DNA reads TGTGCCAGCAGTGAACGAAGACAGGGAGATTCACCCCTCCACTTT.

CDR3 nucleotide sequence: TGTGCCAGCAGCTTCCGGGTGAGCTCCTACAATGAGCAGTTCTTC. Its translation: CASSFRVSSYNEQFF. The rearrangement links TRBV11-3 to TRBJ2-1; no reliable D call. The V and J ends lost 3 bases and 0 bases respectively, with 9 bases between them. Germline V gene lookup returns CDR1 SGHNT and CDR2 YENEEA. CDR3 size: 15 residues.

The rearrangement links TRBV10-3 to TRBJ2-7, with TRBD1 as a possible D gene (5 bases). From germline, CDR1 is ENHRY and CDR2 SYGVKD. The V gene lost 10 bases and the J gene lost 6 bases, with 19 bases spanning the gap. This CDR3 is built from 13 residues. The CDR3 region has the DNA TGTGCCACCGTACAGGTCCTTAAGAGCGAGCAGTACTTC. Its protein product is CATVQVLKSEQYF.

The chain uses TRBV30 and TRBJ1-6; no reliable D call. The germline V gene has CDR1 GTSNPN and CDR2 SVGIG (reference sequence). Trimming pared 0 bases from V and 6 bases from J, leaving 6 bases between. The CDR3 has 13 residues. The CDR3 DNA sequence: TGTGCCTGGAGTGTAGCAGCTAATTCACCCCTCCACTTT. Protein: CAWSVAANSPLHF.

The V gene is TRBV4-2, the J gene TRBJ1-2; D may be TRBD1 (5 bases). V lost 0 bases and J 6 bases, leaving 5 bases between the germline ends. The V gene's germline CDR1 is LGHNA and CDR2 YNFKEQ. The CDR3 totals 12 residues. CDR3 DNA: TGTGCCAGCAGCCAAGAGGGGCATGGCTACACCTTC. Protein sequence: CASSQEGHGYTF.

The rearrangement joins TRBV30 to TRBJ2-3; D not resolved. Germline CDR1 GTSNPN, CDR2 SVGIG (reference sequence). The germline V and J ends were trimmed by 8 bases and 5 bases, with 20 bases remaining between them. This CDR3 spans 14 amino acids. CDR3 in DNA: TGTGCCGCTCAGTCTCTGTCGTCGGGAGATACGCAGTATTTT. Its translation: CAAQSLSSGDTQYF.

The chain couples TRBV19 to TRBJ2-7; perhaps D is TRBD1 or TRBD2 (5 bases each). Trimming shortened V by 5 bases and J by 9 bases, and 20 bases separated the two germline ends. CDR3 size: 14 residues. Germline V gives CDR1 LNHDA, CDR2 SQIVND (reference sequence). The CDR3 is CASSDSGRIIRQYF. Here the CDR3 DNA reads TGTGCCAGTAGTGATTCGGGACGGATCATACGGCAGTACTTC. The full variable domain, rest sourced from reference TRBV19 and TRBJ2-7, is DGGITQSPKYLFRKEGQNVTLSCEQNLNHDAMYWYRQDPGQGLRLIYYSQIVNDFQKGDIAEGYSVSREKKESFPLTVTSAQKNPTAFYLCASSDSGRIIRQYFGPGTRLTVT.

The table lists this clone with a count of one. This sequence joins TRBV9 and TRBJ2-2; possibly TRBD1 for D (6 bases). Trimming pared 3 bases from V and 4 bases from J, leaving 13 bases between. The CDR3 is made up of 15 amino acids. Germline V gene data show CDR1 as SGDLS and CDR2 as YYNGEE. The CDR3 sequence: CASSEQGMTTGELFF. The CDR3 DNA reads TGTGCCAGCAGCGAACAGGGAATGACCACCGGGGAGCTGTTTTTT.

The genes are TRBV28 and TRBJ2-5; the match to TRBD1 covers 7 bases. The J call may not be correct, given that the DNA end is closer to TRBJ2-7. The length of the CDR3 is 15 residues. In germline, CDR1 is MDHEN, CDR2 SYDVKM. CDR3 sequence reads: CASRGTDSTPYEQYF. The DNA for the CDR3 is TGTGCCAGCAGGGGGACAGACAGTACCCCCTACGAGCAGTACTTC.

The chain couples TRBV19 to TRBJ1-4; D unresolved. The CDR3 consists of 13 residues. Germline V gene sequence: CDR1 LNHDA, CDR2 SQIVND (reference sequence). The ends were cut back, 6 bases at V and 8 bases at J, with 13 bases in the middle. For the CDR3, the DNA is TGTGCCAGTAGCGTGGGTGGACCCGAAAAACTGTTTTTT. It codes for CASSVGGPEKLFF.

J is TRBJ1-4 and V is TRBV7-9; D possibly corresponds to TRBD1 (5 bases). Trimming took 8 bases from V and 7 from J, leaving 14 bases between them. Germline values: CDR1 SEHNR, CDR2 FQNEAQ (reference sequence). The CDR3 has 13 amino acids. The CDR3 DNA follows: TGTGCCAGCGGCACGGGGGTGGGTGAAAAACTGTTTTTT. This codes for CASGTGVGEKLFF.

V is TRBV11-3 and J is TRBJ2-5; D assignment may be TRBD1 or TRBD2 (5 bases each). The CDR3 is 14 amino acids. V lost 2 bases and J 5 bases, leaving 12 bases between the germline ends. CDR1 is SGHNT and CDR2 is YENEEA in the germline V gene. The CDR3 nucleotides read TGTGCCAGCAGCTTACAGGGACGCGGCGAGACCCAGTACTTC. Translating it yields CASSLQGRGETQYF. Based on the CDR3 plus reference TRBV11-3 and TRBJ2-5, the full variable domain is EAGVVQSPRYKIIEKKQPVAFWCNPISGHNTLYWYLQNLGQGPELLIRYENEEAVDDSQLPKDRFSAERLKGVDSTLKIQPAELGDSAVYLCASSLQGRGETQYFGPGTRLLVL.

The DNA of the CDR3 is TGTGCCAGCAGCCCGTCCGGGACAGGGGTTGGCTACACCTTC. The encoded protein is CASSPSGTGVGYTF. The rearrangement joins TRBV7-3 to TRBJ1-2; 10 bases align to TRBD1. This CDR3 has 14 amino acids. CDR1 and CDR2 (germline): SGHTA, FQGTGA. V lost 5 bases to trimming and J lost 7 bases; unmatched junction nucleotides: 7.

This chain joins TRBV16 and TRBJ1-5; D unresolved. Germline V gives CDR1 KGHSY, CDR2 FQNENV. The CDR3 totals 15 residues. Trimming left V 0 bases short and J 0 bases short, with 6 bases between. The CDR3 region has the DNA TGTGCCAGCAGCCAATCCTTTTCTAGCAATCAGCCCCAGCATTTT. Encoded protein: CASSQSFSSNQPQHF.

V is TRBV18 and J is TRBJ2-3; no clear D gene. The CDR3 spans 12 residues. The V gene lost 6 bases and the J gene lost 2 bases, with 6 bases spanning the gap. Germline CDR1 and CDR2: KGHSH and LQKENI. The CDR3 region is CASSYNTDTQYF. The DNA of the CDR3 is TGTGCCAGCTCCTACAACACAGATACGCAGTATTTT.

The rearrangement uses TRBV28 and TRBJ1-5; 8 bases match TRBD1. There are 14 residues in the CDR3. Trimming took 7 bases from V and 7 from J; bases not matched to a gene: 9. Germline V lookup: CDR1 MDHEN, CDR2 SYDVKM. The CDR3 reads CASIMTGVGQPQHF. The CDR3 DNA follows: TGTGCCAGCATCATGACAGGGGTAGGGCAGCCCCAGCATTTT. The variable domain in full, with the rest retrieved from reference TRBV28 and TRBJ1-5, is DVKVTQSSRYLVKRTGEKVFLECVQDMDHENMFWYRQDPGLGLRLIYFSYDVKMKEKGDIPEGYSVSREKKERFSLILESASTNQTSMYLCASIMTGVGQPQHFGDGTRLSIL.

The CDR3 sequence: CASSIRGDGQGKYTDTQYF. The DNA of the CDR3 is TGTGCCAGTAGTATAAGGGGGGACGGACAGGGGAAATACACAGATACGCAGTATTTT. This chain links TRBV19 with TRBJ2-3, with 9 bases identical to TRBD1. In germline, CDR1 is LNHDA, CDR2 SQIVND (reference sequence). Losses at the gene ends were 2 bases for V and 2 bases for J; bases not matched to a gene: 14. This CDR3 comprises 19 residues.

This clone has more than one count but fewer than ten. The rearrangement links TRBV19 to TRBJ1-1; D might be TRBD1 (6 bases). Germline lookup yields CDR1 LNHDA and CDR2 SQIVND (reference sequence). The CDR3 has 14 residues. With 5 bases removed from V and 1 base from J, the gap between germline ends came to 11 bases. The CDR3 sequence: CASSEMTGNTEAFF. The CDR3 DNA sequence: TGTGCCAGTAGTGAAATGACAGGGAACACTGAAGCTTTCTTT.

V usage is TRBV2 and J usage is TRBJ1-6, with D tentatively TRBD1 (5 bases). The CDR3 extends over 15 amino acids. V was trimmed by 2 bases and J by 10 bases, leaving 15 bases between them. Germline assignment: CDR1 SNHLY and CDR2 FYNNEI. As DNA, the CDR3 is TGTGCCAGCAGTGAAACATATCAGGGCCGGTCACCCCTCCACTTT. It yields the protein CASSETYQGRSPLHF. Together with reference TRBV2 and TRBJ1-6, the CDR3 gives the full variable domain: EPEVTQTPSHQVTQMGQEVILRCVPISNHLYFYWYRQILGQKVEFLVSFYNNEISEKSEIFDDQFSVERPDGSNFTLKIRSTKLEDSAMYFCASSETYQGRSPLHFGNGTRLTVT.

This clone was counted once. The chain links TRBV19 to TRBJ1-1, with TRBD1 identical over 7 bases. Germline CDR1 and CDR2: LNHDA and SQIVND (reference sequence). The length of the CDR3 is 17 residues. Trimming at V came to 2 bases and at J to 3 bases, leaving 12 bases not matched to a gene. As DNA, the CDR3 is TGTGCCAGTAGTATAACAGGGGCAGGGGGAGCAGACACTGAAGCTTTCTTT. Protein sequence: CASSITGAGGADTEAFF.

The chain combines TRBV23-1 with TRBJ1-1; 9 bases are shared with TRBD1. TRBV23-1 is labeled an ORF, and its function is uncertain. J lost 4 bases, V lost 11 bases, and 11 bases had no gene match. This CDR3 has 14 amino acids. CDR3 coding DNA: TGCGCCCAGGGGTGGGACAGGGCAGTCACTGAAGCTTTCTTT. Amino acid sequence: CAQGWDRAVTEAFF.

This rearrangement joins TRBV4-3 to TRBJ2-3; D uncertain. V shed 4 bases and J shed 5 bases, with 10 bases lying between them. This CDR3 has 13 amino acids. The germline V gene has CDR1 LGHNA and CDR2 YSLEER. Written as DNA, the CDR3 is TGCGCCAGCAGCCCTGGTCCCCGAGATACGCAGTATTTT. Amino acid sequence: CASSPGPRDTQYF.

The CDR3 protein is CASSSGLAYYNEQFF. The CDR3 DNA sequence: TGTGCCAGCAGCTCGGGACTAGCGTACTACAATGAGCAGTTCTTC. V usage is TRBV7-2 and J usage is TRBJ2-1; 10 nucleotides align to TRBD2. The CDR3 covers 15 residues. J was trimmed by 3 bases and V by 4 bases; bases with no gene match: 3. CDR1 SGHTA and CDR2 FQGNSA come from the germline V gene.

V gene TRBV2 combines with J gene TRBJ1-4, with D uncertain. The CDR3 covers 14 residues. Germline assignment: CDR1 SNHLY and CDR2 FYNNEI. The V end lost 0 bases, the J end lost 8 bases, and 10 bases lay between the germline ends. CDR3 coding DNA: TGTGCCAGCAGTGAAGCGCTTCAAGAAGAAAAACTGTTTTTT. This gives the protein CASSEALQEEKLFF.

The J gene is TRBJ1-1, the V gene TRBV15; D is unclear. V lost 3 bases and J lost 3, with 14 bases in between. This CDR3 region has 15 residues. Germline V CDR1 and CDR2: LNHNV, YYDKDF (reference sequence). CDR3 loop: CATSRDWRRDTEAFF. The CDR3 bases are TGTGCCACCAGCAGGGATTGGAGGAGGGACACTGAAGCTTTCTTT.

This chain links TRBV6-1 with TRBJ2-7; no reliable D call. The CDR3 contains 14 residues. Deletions cut 5 bases from V and 0 bases from J, with 11 bases between. The V gene's germline CDR1 is MNHNS and CDR2 SASEGT. The CDR3 sequence: CASSLGFSSYEQYF. In DNA form, the CDR3 reads TGTGCCAGCAGTCTGGGGTTCAGCTCCTACGAGCAGTACTTC.